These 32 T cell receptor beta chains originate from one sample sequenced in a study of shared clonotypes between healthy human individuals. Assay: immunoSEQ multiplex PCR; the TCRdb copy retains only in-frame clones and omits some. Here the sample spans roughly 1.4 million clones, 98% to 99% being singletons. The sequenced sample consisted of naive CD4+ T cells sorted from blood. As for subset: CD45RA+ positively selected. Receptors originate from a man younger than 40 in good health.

The CDR3 coding sequence is TGTGCCAGCAGCTTACTCCCGTCGAACACTGAAGCTTTCTTT. This codes for CASSLLPSNTEAFF. The rearrangement links TRBV7-9 to TRBJ1-1; no definite D call. The V gene's germline CDR1 is SEHNR and CDR2 FQNEAQ (reference sequence). Between the trimmed V and J ends, which lost 2 bases and 1 base, there was a span of 8 bases. The CDR3 totals 14 residues. Full variable domain (outside the CDR3, taken from reference TRBV7-9 and TRBJ1-1): DTGVSQNPRHKITKRGQNVTFRCDPISEHNRLYWYRQTLGQGPEFLTYFQNEAQLEKSRLLSDRFSAERPKGSFSTLEIQRTEQGDSAMYLCASSLLPSNTEAFFGQGTRLTVV.

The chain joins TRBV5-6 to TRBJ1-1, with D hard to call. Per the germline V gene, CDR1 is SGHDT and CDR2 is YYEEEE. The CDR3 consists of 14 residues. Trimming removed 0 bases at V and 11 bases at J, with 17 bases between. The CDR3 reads CASSLDGTKWEAFF. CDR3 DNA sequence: TGTGCCAGCAGCTTGGACGGAACCAAGTGGGAGGCTTTCTTT.

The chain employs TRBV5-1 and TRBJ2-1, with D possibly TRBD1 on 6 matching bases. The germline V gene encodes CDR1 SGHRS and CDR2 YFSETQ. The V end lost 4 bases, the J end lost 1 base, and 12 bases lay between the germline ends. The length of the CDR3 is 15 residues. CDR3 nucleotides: TGCGCCAGCAGCCAACAGGGCCCTTCCTACAATGAGCAGTTCTTC. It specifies CASSQQGPSYNEQFF.

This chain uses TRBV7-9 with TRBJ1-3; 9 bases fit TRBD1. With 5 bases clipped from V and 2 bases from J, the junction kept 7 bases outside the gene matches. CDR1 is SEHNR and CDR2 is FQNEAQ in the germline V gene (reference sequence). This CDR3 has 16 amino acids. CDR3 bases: TGTGCCAGCAGCCCTACGACAGGGGGAACTGGAAACACCATATATTTT. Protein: CASSPTTGGTGNTIYF. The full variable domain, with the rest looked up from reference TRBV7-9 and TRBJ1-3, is DTGVSQNPRHKITKRGQNVTFRCDPISEHNRLYWYRQTLGQGPEFLTYFQNEAQLEKSRLLSDRFSAERPKGSFSTLEIQRTEQGDSAMYLCASSPTTGGTGNTIYFGEGSWLTVV.

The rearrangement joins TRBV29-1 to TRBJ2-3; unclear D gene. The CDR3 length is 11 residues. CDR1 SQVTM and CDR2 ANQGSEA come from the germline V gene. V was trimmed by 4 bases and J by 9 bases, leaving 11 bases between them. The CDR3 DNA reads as TGCAGCGTTGCCTTGGTTGGGACGCAGTATTTT. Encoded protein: CSVALVGTQYF.

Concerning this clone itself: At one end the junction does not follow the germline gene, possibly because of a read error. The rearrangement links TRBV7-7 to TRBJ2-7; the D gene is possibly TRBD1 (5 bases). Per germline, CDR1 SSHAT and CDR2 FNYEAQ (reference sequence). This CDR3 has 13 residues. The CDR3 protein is CASSFLPGYEQYF. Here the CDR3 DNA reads TGTGCTAGCAGCTTCCTTCCAGGGTACGAGCAGTACTTC. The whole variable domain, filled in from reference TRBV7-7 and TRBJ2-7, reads GAGVSQSPRYKVTKRGQDVTLRCDPISSHATLYWYQQALGQGPEFLTYFNYEAQPDKSGLPSDRFSAERPEGSISTLTIQRTEQRDSAMYRCASSFLPGYEQYFGPGTRLTVT.

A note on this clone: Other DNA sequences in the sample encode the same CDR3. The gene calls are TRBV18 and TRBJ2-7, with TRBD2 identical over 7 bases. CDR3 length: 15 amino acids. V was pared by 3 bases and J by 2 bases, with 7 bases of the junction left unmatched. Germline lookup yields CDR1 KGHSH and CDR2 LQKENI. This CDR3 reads CASSPLPGTTYEQYF. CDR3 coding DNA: TGTGCCAGCTCACCCCTCCCGGGGACTACCTACGAGCAGTACTTC.

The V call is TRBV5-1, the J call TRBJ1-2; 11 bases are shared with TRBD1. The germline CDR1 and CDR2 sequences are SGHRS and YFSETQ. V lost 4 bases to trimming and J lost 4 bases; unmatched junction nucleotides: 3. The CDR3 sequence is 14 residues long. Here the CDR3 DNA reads TGCGCCAGCAGCCCGGACAGGGGGCCCTATGGCTACACCTTC. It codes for CASSPDRGPYGYTF.

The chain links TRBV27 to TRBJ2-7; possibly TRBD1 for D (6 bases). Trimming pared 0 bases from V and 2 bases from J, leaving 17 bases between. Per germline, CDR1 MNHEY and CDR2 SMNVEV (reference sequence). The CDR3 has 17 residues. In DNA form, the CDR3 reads TGTGCCAGCAGTTTATCGGCTAATCCGGACAGCCCCTACGAGCAGTACTTC. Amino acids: CASSLSANPDSPYEQYF.

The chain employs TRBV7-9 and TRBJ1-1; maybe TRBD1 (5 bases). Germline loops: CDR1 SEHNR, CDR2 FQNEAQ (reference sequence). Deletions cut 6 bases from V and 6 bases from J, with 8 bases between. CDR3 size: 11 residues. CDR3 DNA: TGTGCCAGCAGACAAGGGGCTGAAGCTTTCTTT. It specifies CASRQGAEAFF.

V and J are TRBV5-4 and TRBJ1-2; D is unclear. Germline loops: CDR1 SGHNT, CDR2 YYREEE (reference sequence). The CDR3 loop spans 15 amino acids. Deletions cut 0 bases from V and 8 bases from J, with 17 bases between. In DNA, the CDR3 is TGTGCCAGCAGCTTGGCCCTTGGGGTGGCCCAAGGCTACACCTTC. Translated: CASSLALGVAQGYTF.

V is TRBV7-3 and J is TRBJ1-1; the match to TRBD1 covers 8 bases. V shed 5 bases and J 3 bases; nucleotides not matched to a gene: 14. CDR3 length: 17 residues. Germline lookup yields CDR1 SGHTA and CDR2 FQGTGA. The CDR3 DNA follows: TGTGCCAGCAGCGTCGATTTGGACAGGGTTCCTTACACTGAAGCTTTCTTT. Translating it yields CASSVDLDRVPYTEAFF.

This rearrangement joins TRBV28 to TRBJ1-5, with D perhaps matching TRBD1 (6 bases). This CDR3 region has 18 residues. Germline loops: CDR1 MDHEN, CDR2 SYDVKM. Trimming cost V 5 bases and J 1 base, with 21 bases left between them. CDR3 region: CASSLPGGIRGSNQPQHF. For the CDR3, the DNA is TGTGCCAGCAGTCTCCCCGGAGGAATAAGGGGGAGCAATCAGCCCCAGCATTTT.

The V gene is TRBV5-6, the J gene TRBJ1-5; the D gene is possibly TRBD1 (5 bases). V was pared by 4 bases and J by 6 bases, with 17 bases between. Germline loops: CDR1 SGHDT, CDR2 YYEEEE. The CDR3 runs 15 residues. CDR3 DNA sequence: TGTGCCAGCAGCGGCTCCCAGGGTGGGGGTCAGCCCCAGCATTTT. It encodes CASSGSQGGGQPQHF.

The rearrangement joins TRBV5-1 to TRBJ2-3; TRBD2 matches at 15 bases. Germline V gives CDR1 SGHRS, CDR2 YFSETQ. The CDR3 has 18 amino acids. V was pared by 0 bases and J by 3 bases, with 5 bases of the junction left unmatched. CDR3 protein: CASSLGGLAGGATDTQYF. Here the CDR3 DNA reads TGCGCCAGCAGCTTGGGGGGACTAGCGGGAGGAGCAACAGATACGCAGTATTTT.

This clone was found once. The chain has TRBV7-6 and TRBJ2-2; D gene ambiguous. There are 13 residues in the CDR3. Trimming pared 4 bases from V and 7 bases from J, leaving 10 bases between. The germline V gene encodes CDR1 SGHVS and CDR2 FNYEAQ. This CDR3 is CASSSGPGGELFF. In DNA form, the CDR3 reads TGTGCCAGCAGCTCCGGGCCGGGCGGGGAGCTGTTTTTT.

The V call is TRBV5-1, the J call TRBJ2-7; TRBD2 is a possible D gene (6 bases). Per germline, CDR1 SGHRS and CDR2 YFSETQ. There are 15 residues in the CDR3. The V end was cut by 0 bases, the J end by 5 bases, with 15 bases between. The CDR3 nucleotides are TGCGCCAGCAGCTTGGTGAGGGGAGGAGGACACGAGCAGTACTTC. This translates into CASSLVRGGGHEQYF.

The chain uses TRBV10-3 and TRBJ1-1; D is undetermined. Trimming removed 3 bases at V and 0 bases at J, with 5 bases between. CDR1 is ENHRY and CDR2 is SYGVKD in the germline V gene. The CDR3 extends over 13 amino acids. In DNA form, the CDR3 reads TGTGCCATCAGTGATATGATGAACACTGAAGCTTTCTTT. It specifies CAISDMMNTEAFF.

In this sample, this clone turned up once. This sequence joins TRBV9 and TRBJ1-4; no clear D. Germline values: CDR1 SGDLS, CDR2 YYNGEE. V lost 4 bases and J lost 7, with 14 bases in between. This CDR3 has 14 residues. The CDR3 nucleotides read TGTGCCAGCAGCTCCCGGGCGACGAGTGAAAAACTGTTTTTT. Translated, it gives CASSSRATSEKLFF.

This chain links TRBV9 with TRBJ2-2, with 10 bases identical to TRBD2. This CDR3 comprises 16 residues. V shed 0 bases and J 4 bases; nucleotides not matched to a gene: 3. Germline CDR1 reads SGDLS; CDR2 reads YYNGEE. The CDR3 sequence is CASSVDTSGITGELFF. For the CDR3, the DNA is TGTGCCAGCAGCGTAGATACTAGCGGGATCACCGGGGAGCTGTTTTTT.

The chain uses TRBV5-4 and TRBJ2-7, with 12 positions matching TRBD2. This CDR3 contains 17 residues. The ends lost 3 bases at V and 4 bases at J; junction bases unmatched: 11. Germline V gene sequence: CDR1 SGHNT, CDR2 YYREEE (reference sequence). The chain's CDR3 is CASSSPGASGRVYEQYF. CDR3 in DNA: TGTGCCAGCAGCTCCCCTGGGGCTAGCGGGAGGGTATACGAGCAGTACTTC.

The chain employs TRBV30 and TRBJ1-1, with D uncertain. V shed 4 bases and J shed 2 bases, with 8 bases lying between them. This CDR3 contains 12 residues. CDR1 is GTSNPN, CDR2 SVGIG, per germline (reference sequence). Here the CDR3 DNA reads TGTGCCTGGATAGGCCTAAACACTGAAGCTTTCTTT. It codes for CAWIGLNTEAFF.

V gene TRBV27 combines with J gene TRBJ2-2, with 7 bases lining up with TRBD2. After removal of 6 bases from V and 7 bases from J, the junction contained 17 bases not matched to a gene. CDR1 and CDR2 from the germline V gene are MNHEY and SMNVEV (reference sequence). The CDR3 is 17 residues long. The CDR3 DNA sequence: TGTGCCAGCAGCCGACCCCTGGGGGGAGGGCCTTACGGGGAGCTGTTTTTT. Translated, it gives CASSRPLGGGPYGELFF.

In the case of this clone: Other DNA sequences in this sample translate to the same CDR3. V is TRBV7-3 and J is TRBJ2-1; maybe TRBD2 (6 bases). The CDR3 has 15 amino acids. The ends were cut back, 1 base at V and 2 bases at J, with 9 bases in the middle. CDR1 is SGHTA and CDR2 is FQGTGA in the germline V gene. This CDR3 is CASSLIAGTYNEQFF. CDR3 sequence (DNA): TGTGCCAGCAGCTTAATTGCGGGGACCTACAATGAGCAGTTCTTC.

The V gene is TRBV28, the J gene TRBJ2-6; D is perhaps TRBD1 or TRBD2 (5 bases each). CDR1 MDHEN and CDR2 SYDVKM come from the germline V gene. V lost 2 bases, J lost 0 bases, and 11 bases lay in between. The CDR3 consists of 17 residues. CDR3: CASSLGTGPSGANVLTF. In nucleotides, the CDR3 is TGTGCCAGCAGTTTAGGGACGGGGCCCTCTGGGGCCAACGTCCTGACTTTC.

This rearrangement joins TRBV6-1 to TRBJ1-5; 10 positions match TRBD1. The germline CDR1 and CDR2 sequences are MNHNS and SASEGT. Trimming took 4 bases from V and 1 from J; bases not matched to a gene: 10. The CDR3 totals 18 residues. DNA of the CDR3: TGTGCCAGCAGTGCCCTCGGGGGGACAGGGGTCAGCAATCAGCCCCAGCATTTT. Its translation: CASSALGGTGVSNQPQHF.

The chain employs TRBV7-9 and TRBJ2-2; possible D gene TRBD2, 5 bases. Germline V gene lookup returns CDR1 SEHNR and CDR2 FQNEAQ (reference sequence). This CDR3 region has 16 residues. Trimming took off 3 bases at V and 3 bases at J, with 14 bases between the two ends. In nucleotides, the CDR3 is TGTGCCAGCAGCTTGACGCCTCCGGGATACACCGGGGAGCTGTTTTTT. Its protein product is CASSLTPPGYTGELFF.

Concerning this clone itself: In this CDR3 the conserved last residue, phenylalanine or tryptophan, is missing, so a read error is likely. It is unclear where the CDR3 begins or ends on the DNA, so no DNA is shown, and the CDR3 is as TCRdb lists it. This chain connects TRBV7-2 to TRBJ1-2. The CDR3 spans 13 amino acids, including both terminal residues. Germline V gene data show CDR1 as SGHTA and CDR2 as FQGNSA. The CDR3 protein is CASSSRSMGVLRV.

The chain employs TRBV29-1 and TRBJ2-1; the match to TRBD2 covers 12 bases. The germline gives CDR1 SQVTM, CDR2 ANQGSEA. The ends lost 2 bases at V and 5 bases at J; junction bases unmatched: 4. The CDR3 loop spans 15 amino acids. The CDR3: CSVESLAGGNNEQFF. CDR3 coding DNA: TGCAGCGTTGAAAGTCTAGCGGGAGGGAACAATGAGCAGTTCTTC.

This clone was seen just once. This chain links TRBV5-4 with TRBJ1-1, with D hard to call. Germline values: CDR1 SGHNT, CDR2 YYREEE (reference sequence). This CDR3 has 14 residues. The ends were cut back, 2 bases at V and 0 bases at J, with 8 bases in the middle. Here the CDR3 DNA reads TGTGCCAGCAGCTTTCAGGTTCTGAACACTGAAGCTTTCTTT. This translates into CASSFQVLNTEAFF. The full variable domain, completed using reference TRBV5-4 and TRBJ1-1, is ETGVTQSPTHLIKTRGQQVTLRCSSQSGHNTVSWYQQALGQGPQFIFQYYREEENGRGNFPPRFSGLQFPNYSSELNVNALELDDSALYLCASSFQVLNTEAFFGQGTRLTVV.

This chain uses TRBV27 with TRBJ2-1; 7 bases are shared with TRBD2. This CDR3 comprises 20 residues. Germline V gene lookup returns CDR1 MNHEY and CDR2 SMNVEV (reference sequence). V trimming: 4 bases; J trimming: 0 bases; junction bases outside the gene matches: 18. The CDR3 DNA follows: TGTGCCAGCAGTTCACCAGGAGGGAGAGGTGGGAGGGGCTCCTACAATGAGCAGTTCTTC. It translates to CASSSPGGRGGRGSYNEQFF.

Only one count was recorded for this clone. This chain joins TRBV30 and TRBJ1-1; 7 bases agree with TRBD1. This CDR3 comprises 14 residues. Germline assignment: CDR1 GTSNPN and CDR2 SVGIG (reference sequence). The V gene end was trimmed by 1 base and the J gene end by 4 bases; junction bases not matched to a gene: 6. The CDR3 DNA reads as TGTGCCTGGAGTGCCGGGACAGTATCCACTGAAGCTTTCTTT. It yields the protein CAWSAGTVSTEAFF.